The clone carrying this T cell receptor (beta chain) was observed a handful of times. This CDR3 has 15 residues. Germline CDR1 is SGHTA and CDR2 is FQGNSA. Unmatched junction bases numbered 6, after V lost 0 bases and J lost 7 bases. The data are from a study of radiotherapy plus CTLA-4 blockade in lung cancer. Focal radiation with ipilimumab CTLA-4 blockade was given to patients with chemo-refractory metastatic non-small-cell lung cancer. Clones were sequenced by immunoSEQ multiplex PCR, and TCRdb holds only the in-frame ones, with some missing. This table holds about 50,000 clones, 84% found once. This TCR came from a human donor with non-small cell lung cancer whose response to radiotherapy plus ipilimumab could not be evaluated. This chain links TRBV7-2 with TRBJ2-1; 7 bases agree with TRBD2. Sequenced material: peripheral blood, taken from a patient treated with radiotherapy plus ipilimumab. CDR3 DNA sequence: TGTGCCAGCAGCTTAGCGCACTTGGGGGGGAATGAGCAGTTCTTC. Its translation is CASSLAHLGGNEQFF.